The present T cell receptor beta chain was sequenced within a study of post-analysis software for immune sequencing data. General study results and limits: Controls had lower frequencies than patients of four or five TRBV segments, which included TRBV5-6, TRBV5-1 and TRBV20-1.

This CDR3 spans 13 amino acids. Germline V gives CDR1 MNHEY, CDR2 SVGAGI. Trimming left V 5 bases short and J 5 bases short, with 12 bases between. A note on this clonotype: Its antigen remains unknown.

Prepared libraries of TCR beta cDNA carried unique molecular identifiers. TCRdb ran MiXCR on the PCR reads and lists one entry per CDR3 protein. The data show hundreds of thousands of distinct CDR3 sequences, with roughly 50% seen just once and 4.6% held by the top ten. The sequence came from a girl aged 10-17 years with multiple sclerosis. The chain is built from TRBV6-5 and TRBJ1-2; D is perhaps TRBD1 (5 bases). Material: blood. The CDR3 DNA follows: TGTGCCAGCAGTGCCAGACAGATTTATGGCTACACCTTC. It is translated as CASSARQIYGYTF.